Listed below are T cell receptor beta chains from one sample, sequenced in a study of PD-1 blockade in classical Hodgkin lymphoma. Libraries were prepared by immunoSEQ multiplex PCR; TCRdb keeps only in-frame clonotypes and omits some of them. The sample records tens of thousands of clones, over 90% being singletons. Sequencing was carried out using peripheral blood mononuclear cells (PBMCs). Source of these receptors: a human donor with classical Hodgkin lymphoma. CDR3s include the opening cysteine and the closing phenylalanine or tryptophan. The D gene is left open where the match is weak. The size entry is marked missing in some rows and otherwise reads once, few, many or a size class.

V: TRBV19
D: .
size: .
J: TRBJ1-2
DNA: TGTGCCAGTAGTACCACACAGGGACGTCTGAATGGCTACACCTTC
CDR3: CASSTTQGRLNGYTF

V: TRBV1
D: .
size: .
J: TRBJ2-5
DNA: TGCACCAGCAGCCCAGAGGGGGGCGGGGAGACCCAGTACTTC
CDR3: CTSSPEGGGETQYF

V: TRBV11-2
D: TRBD2
size: .
J: TRBJ2-2
DNA: TGTGCCAGCAGCTTAGGTCTAGCGGGAGGGAGTACCGGGGAGCTGTTTTTT
CDR3: CASSLGLAGGSTGELFF

V: TRBV7-3
D: TRBD2
size: .
J: TRBJ2-5
DNA: TGTGCCAGCAGCTTGACTGGGACTAGCGGGAGAGAGACCCAGTACTTC
CDR3: CASSLTGTSGRETQYF

V: TRBV29-1
D: TRBD1
size: once
J: TRBJ2-1
DNA: TGCAGCGTTGGGACAGGGAAAAGTGAGCAGTTCTTC
CDR3: CSVGTGKSEQFF

V: TRBV6-4
D: TRBD1
size: .
J: TRBJ2-3
DNA: TGTGCCAGCATTGGGACAGTCACAGATACGCAGTATTTT
CDR3: CASIGTVTDTQYF

V: TRBV4-3
D: .
size: .
J: TRBJ1-3
DNA: TGCGCCAGCAGCCAAGCAAGGGAAGGGGGAGGAAACACCATATATTTT
CDR3: CASSQAREGGGNTIYF

V: TRBV5-1
D: .
size: .
J: TRBJ1-1
DNA: TGCGCCAGCAGCTTGTCGCGGGACACTGAAGCTTTCTTT
CDR3: CASSLSRDTEAFF

V: TRBV7-6
D: .
size: .
J: TRBJ2-7
DNA: TGTGCCAGCAGCTCCAATTCCTACGAGCAGTACTTC
CDR3: CASSSNSYEQYF

V: TRBV7-9
D: TRBD1
size: .
J: TRBJ1-2
DNA: TGTGCCAGCAGCGGTACAGGGGGACAGCGTGGTGGCTACACCTTC
CDR3: CASSGTGGQRGGYTF

V: TRBV15
D: .
size: .
J: TRBJ2-1
DNA: TGTGCCACCAGCAGAGCGGGAAGCTCCTACAATGAGCAGTTCTTC
CDR3: CATSRAGSSYNEQFF

V: TRBV6-4
D: .
size: .
J: TRBJ2-3
DNA: TGTGCCAGCAGTGAAGTCCCCGCGGGCGGGCCTGGAACAGATACGCAGTATTTT
CDR3: CASSEVPAGGPGTDTQYF

V: TRBV27
D: TRBD1
size: .
J: TRBJ1-5
DNA: TGTGCCAGCAGTTTCGGATACAGGGGGCATCCTAATCAGCCCCAGCATTTT
CDR3: CASSFGYRGHPNQPQHF

V: TRBV16
D: .
size: .
J: TRBJ2-6
DNA: TGTGCCAGCAGTCCCGCGACGGGGATCTCTGGGGCCAACGTCCTGACTTTC
CDR3: CASSPATGISGANVLTF

V: TRBV27
D: .
size: .
J: TRBJ1-5
DNA: TGTGCCAGCAGTTTTGGCCAGGCTCCTAATCAGCCCCAGCATTTT
CDR3: CASSFGQAPNQPQHF

V: TRBV18
D: .
size: .
J: TRBJ1-6
DNA: TGTGCCAGCTCGCAGGGAGTGCATTCACCCCTCCACTTT
CDR3: CASSQGVHSPLHF

V: TRBV6-6
D: TRBD1
size: .
J: TRBJ2-7
DNA: TGTGCCAGCAGTTACTCTGCAGGGGGTTCTTACGAGCAGTACTTC
CDR3: CASSYSAGGSYEQYF

V: TRBV5-1
D: .
size: once
J: TRBJ1-6
DNA: TGCGCCAGCAGCCCAAACTCGGGACAAATTAATTCACCCCTCCACTTT
CDR3: CASSPNSGQINSPLHF

V: TRBV6-5
D: .
size: .
J: TRBJ1-1
DNA: TGTGCCAGCAGATTAGAGCCCGTTAACACTGAAGCTTTCTTT
CDR3: CASRLEPVNTEAFF

V: TRBV27
D: .
size: .
J: TRBJ2-3
DNA: TGTGCCAGCAAGCCCGCTGATTCCGATACGCAGTATTTT
CDR3: CASKPADSDTQYF

V: TRBV28
D: .
size: .
J: TRBJ2-7
DNA: TGTGCCAGCGAAGGGAATTGGGACTTTACATACGAGCAGTACTTC
CDR3: CASEGNWDFTYEQYF

V: TRBV7-2
D: TRBD1
size: .
J: TRBJ1-4
DNA: TGTGCCAGCAGCTCGCACATCGGGACAGTTAATGAAAAACTGTTTTTT
CDR3: CASSSHIGTVNEKLFF

V: TRBV10-1
D: .
size: .
J: TRBJ2-1
DNA: TGCGCCAGCAGTGTTGGCTACTCCTACAATGAGCAGTTCTTC
CDR3: CASSVGYSYNEQFF

V: TRBV5-1
D: TRBD1
size: .
J: TRBJ2-2
DNA: TGCGCCAGCAGCGGCGGGACAGGGTCTGCGGAGCTGTTTTTT
CDR3: CASSGGTGSAELFF

V: TRBV18
D: .
size: .
J: TRBJ1-5
DNA: TGTGCCAGCTCAAGTGGCAATCAGCCCCAGCATTTT
CDR3: CASSSGNQPQHF

V: TRBV7-2
D: TRBD1
size: .
J: TRBJ2-1
DNA: TGTGCCAGCAGCTCAAGGACAGGGGGCGGGGAGCAGTTCTTC
CDR3: CASSSRTGGGEQFF

V: TRBV7-2
D: TRBD2
size: .
J: TRBJ2-1
DNA: TGTGCCAGCAGCTTCGACGTAGCGGGAACTCTTAGAGAGCAGTTCTTC
CDR3: CASSFDVAGTLREQFF

V: TRBV10-2
D: .
size: .
J: TRBJ2-3
DNA: TGCGCCAGCAGTGTTTACCAGGGCACAGATACGCAGTATTTT
CDR3: CASSVYQGTDTQYF

V: TRBV11-2
D: TRBD2
size: .
J: TRBJ2-7
DNA: TGTGCCAGCAGCTTACTAGCGGCAGGGAATGTCTACGAGCAGTACTTC
CDR3: CASSLLAAGNVYEQYF

V: TRBV19
D: .
size: .
J: TRBJ1-5
DNA: TGTGCCAGTAGTACCCCTTGGAGGGGGGGCGATCAGCCCCAGCATTTT
CDR3: CASSTPWRGGDQPQHF

V: TRBV9
D: .
size: .
J: TRBJ2-2
DNA: TGTGCCAGCAGCGTACAGACTTACGGGGAGCTGTTTTTT
CDR3: CASSVQTYGELFF

V: TRBV2
D: TRBD2
size: .
J: TRBJ2-5
DNA: TGTGCCAGCATGTCCTCTAGCGGGAGTTACGGGACCCAGTACTTC
CDR3: CASMSSSGSYGTQYF

V: TRBV5-1
D: TRBD2
size: .
J: TRBJ2-7
DNA: TGCGCCAGCAGCTTGGCCCTTACGGGGGGATACGAGCAGTACTTC
CDR3: CASSLALTGGYEQYF

V: TRBV6-5
D: .
size: .
J: TRBJ1-2
DNA: TGTGCCACCAGACCTTGGGACGGCTCTAACTATGGCTACACCTTC
CDR3: CATRPWDGSNYGYTF

V: TRBV1
D: .
size: .
J: TRBJ1-1
DNA: TGCACCAGCAGCCAGAGGACAGGGGGCGAGTCGAACACTGAAGCTTTCTTT
CDR3: CTSSQRTGGESNTEAFF

V: TRBV6-1
D: .
size: .
J: TRBJ2-3
DNA: TGTGCCAGCAGTGGCGGGGATAGCACAGATACGCAGTATTTT
CDR3: CASSGGDSTDTQYF

V: TRBV15
D: .
size: .
J: TRBJ1-6
DNA: TGTGCCACCAGCAGAACAGCCCTAAATAATTCACCCCTCCACTTT
CDR3: CATSRTALNNSPLHF

V: TRBV5-1
D: .
size: .
J: TRBJ2-3
DNA: TGCGCCAGCAGCCGGGGAGCCTCTCCAGATACGCAGTATTTT
CDR3: CASSRGASPDTQYF

V: TRBV5-4
D: TRBD2
size: .
J: TRBJ2-1
DNA: TGTGCCAGCAGCTTTGGCCTAGCGGGCTCCTACAATGAGCAGTTCTTC
CDR3: CASSFGLAGSYNEQFF

V: TRBV6-6
D: .
size: .
J: TRBJ1-2
DNA: TGTGCCAGCAGTTACCGGCTGGCCTATGGCTACACCTTC
CDR3: CASSYRLAYGYTF

V: TRBV28
D: TRBD1
size: .
J: TRBJ2-7
DNA: TGTGCCAGCAGGTCTCCTACCCCGGGACAGCCCTACGAGCAGTACTTC
CDR3: CASRSPTPGQPYEQYF

V: TRBV21-1
D: .
size: .
J: TRBJ2-7
DNA: TGTGCCAGCAGCTTAAAATACCGGACAATTACCTACGAGCAGTACTTC
CDR3: CASSLKYRTITYEQYF

V: TRBV6-8
D: .
size: .
J: TRBJ2-7
DNA: TGTGCCAGCAGTACAAAACGGGACACATCCTACGAGCAGTACTTC
CDR3: CASSTKRDTSYEQYF

V: TRBV9
D: .
size: .
J: TRBJ1-1
DNA: TGTGCCAGCAGCGTAGGGACAGCTTACACTGAAGCTTTCTTT
CDR3: CASSVGTAYTEAFF

V: TRBV5-1
D: TRBD1
size: .
J: TRBJ2-1
DNA: TGCGCCAGCAGCTCGGGACAGGAGTACAATGAGCAGTTCTTC
CDR3: CASSSGQEYNEQFF

V: TRBV27
D: .
size: .
J: TRBJ1-4
DNA: TGTGCCAGCAGTTCCAGGGCGCTGGGTGAAAAACTGTTTTTT
CDR3: CASSSRALGEKLFF

V: TRBV11-2
D: TRBD1
size: .
J: TRBJ1-2
DNA: TGTGCCAGCAGCTTAATTCCAGGGGGACAAGGTTACTTTTATGGCTACACCTTC
CDR3: CASSLIPGGQGYFYGYTF

V: TRBV28
D: TRBD2
size: .
J: TRBJ2-3
DNA: TGTGCCAGCAGTACCCGACTAGCGGGAGGGGTTGAAGATACGCAGTATTTT
CDR3: CASSTRLAGGVEDTQYF

V: TRBV5-6
D: TRBD1
size: .
J: TRBJ1-1
DNA: TGTGCCAGCAGCTGGGACAGGAGGAACACTGAAGCTTTCTTT
CDR3: CASSWDRRNTEAFF

V: TRBV6-5
D: .
size: .
J: TRBJ1-2
DNA: TGTGCCAGCAGTTACGGCAATAACTATGGCTACACCTTC
CDR3: CASSYGNNYGYTF

V: TRBV30
D: .
size: .
J: TRBJ1-2
DNA: TGTGCCTGGAGTGGGACGGAGAGTAACTATGGCTACACCTTC
CDR3: CAWSGTESNYGYTF

V: TRBV5-1
D: TRBD1
size: .
J: TRBJ2-1
DNA: TGCGCCAGCAGCTTGTTCGGGACAGGGGGAGGCAATGAGCAGTTCTTC
CDR3: CASSLFGTGGGNEQFF

V: TRBV4-3
D: TRBD2
size: .
J: TRBJ2-1
DNA: TGCGCCAGCAGCCAAGAGGGTCTAGCGGGTTACAATGAGCAGTTCTTC
CDR3: CASSQEGLAGYNEQFF

V: TRBV5-1
D: TRBD1
size: .
J: TRBJ2-2
DNA: TGCGCCAGCAGCTTCGGGGACAGGGAGACCGGGGAGCTGTTTTTT
CDR3: CASSFGDRETGELFF

V: TRBV11-2
D: TRBD2
size: medium-sized
J: TRBJ2-1
DNA: TGTGCCAGCAGCCTTGGACTAGCGCGGAATGAGCAGTTCTTC
CDR3: CASSLGLARNEQFF

V: TRBV19
D: .
size: .
J: TRBJ2-7
DNA: TGTGCCAGTAAGAGAGGGCGAGAGGCCTACGAGCAGTACTTC
CDR3: CASKRGREAYEQYF

V: TRBV7-2
D: .
size: once
J: TRBJ1-4
DNA: TGTGCCAGCAGCTTACTGTCTAGGACGGTTAATGAAAAACTGTTTTTT
CDR3: CASSLLSRTVNEKLFF

V: TRBV2
D: TRBD2
size: .
J: TRBJ2-1
DNA: TGTGCCAGCAGGAGGCTGGCTAGCGGGAGCACTGAGCAGTTCTTC
CDR3: CASRRLASGSTEQFF

V: TRBV11-2
D: .
size: .
J: TRBJ2-5
DNA: TGTGCCAGCAGCTTAGGGGGATCGGCGGCGGGAGAGACCCAGTACTTC
CDR3: CASSLGGSAAGETQYF

V: TRBV12-5
D: TRBD1
size: .
J: TRBJ2-2
DNA: TGTGCTAGTGGCCCGGGACAGTCGAACACCGGGGAGCTGTTTTTT
CDR3: CASGPGQSNTGELFF